This passage covers 9 T cell receptor beta chains from one sample sequenced in a study of identical twins. TCRdb fed the 5' RACE reads into MiXCR, producing one record per CDR3 protein. The profile covers 450,000 or so distinct CDR3 sequences, with 11% to 15% appearing a single time and roughly 0.56% taken by the ten largest. The same data also went into a second study, on yellow fever vaccine responses in identical twins.

The sample was CD4+ T cells sorted from blood. These receptors were obtained from a woman in her late teens or twenties in good health.

J is TRBJ2-5 and V is TRBV20-1, with D unresolved. There are 11 residues in the CDR3. V was cut by 3 bases and J by 7 bases, with 9 bases left in between. Germline V gene data show CDR1 as DFQATT and CDR2 as SNEGSKA (reference sequence). The CDR3 sequence: CSARASGTQYF. The CDR3, as DNA: TGCAGTGCTAGGGCTAGTGGGACCCAGTACTTC.

This clonotype was seen only a few times. The chain combines TRBV20-1 with TRBJ2-3; 7 bases align to TRBD1. Germline V lookup: CDR1 DFQATT, CDR2 SNEGSKA (reference sequence). This CDR3 is 14 amino acids long. With 3 bases clipped from V and 0 bases from J, the junction kept 3 bases outside the gene matches. CDR3 sequence (DNA): TGCAGTGCTAGTGGGACAGAGAGCACAGATACGCAGTATTTT. Protein sequence: CSASGTESTDTQYF.

There are a few counts of this clonotype. This chain joins TRBV16 and TRBJ1-5; D possibly corresponds to TRBD1 (6 bases). Germline CDR1 is KGHSY and CDR2 is FQNENV. The CDR3 extends over 15 amino acids. Trimming removed 3 bases at V and 0 bases at J, with 9 bases between. CDR3: CASSHGTPSNQPQHF. The CDR3 DNA reads as TGTGCCAGCAGCCATGGGACACCTAGCAATCAGCCCCAGCATTTT.

This clonotype was picked up a small number of times. The chain links TRBV12-3 or TRBV12-4 to TRBJ1-1; weak D call: TRBD1 (6 bases). Trimming cost V 3 bases and J 5 bases, with 22 bases left between them. The CDR3 spans 17 residues. The CDR3, as DNA: TGTGCCAGCAGTTTCTACGCCAAACAGGGTGAATGGACTGAAGCTTTCTTT. Its protein product is CASSFYAKQGEWTEAFF.

This clonotype was counted many times. The CDR3 reads CATSDSGGRQAQYF. The CDR3 nucleotides are TGTGCCACCAGTGACTCCGGGGGCAGACAGGCCCAGTACTTC. V gene TRBV24-1 combines with J gene TRBJ2-5; D possibly uses TRBD1 or TRBD2 (6 bases each). CDR3 size: 14 residues. Germline assignment: CDR1 KGHDR and CDR2 SFDVKD. The V gene lost 4 bases and the J gene lost 9 bases, with 17 bases spanning the gap.

V gene TRBV28 combines with J gene TRBJ2-2; TRBD1 agrees at 8 bases. The CDR3 is 16 amino acids. V was clipped by 5 bases and J by 3 bases; unmatched bases: 8. Germline CDR1 and CDR2: MDHEN and SYDVKM. Here the CDR3 reads CASSTAGGADTGELFF. The CDR3 region has the DNA TGTGCCAGCAGTACCGCAGGGGGCGCGGACACCGGGGAGCTGTTTTTT.

This clonotype was recorded a few times. This chain connects TRBV20-1 to TRBJ2-7; TRBD2 is a possible D gene (5 bases). V was shortened by 6 bases and J by 0 bases, with 24 bases between the two germline ends. Germline CDR1 is DFQATT and CDR2 is SNEGSKA (reference sequence). There are 17 residues in the CDR3. The CDR3 nucleotides are TGCAGTGCCACTAAGAAGCGGTCGTGGGGAAGCTCCTACGAGCAGTACTTC. This translates into CSATKKRSWGSSYEQYF.

This clonotype was observed a handful of times. This rearrangement joins TRBV7-8 to TRBJ2-5, with TRBD2 identical over 7 bases. The J segment lost 2 bases and the V segment lost 0 bases, leaving 3 bases of the junction unmatched. CDR1 and CDR2 (germline): SGHVS, FQNEAQ. CDR3 size: 15 residues. The CDR3 loop is CASSLAASGQETQYF. The CDR3 nucleotides are TGTGCCAGCAGCTTAGCGGCTAGCGGACAAGAGACCCAGTACTTC.

The genes are TRBV18 and TRBJ2-2; 7 nucleotides line up with TRBD1. Germline values: CDR1 KGHSH, CDR2 LQKENI. J gave up 1 base and V 0 bases, and 5 bases lay outside the gene matches. CDR3 length: 17 residues. This CDR3 is CASSPPKGQMNTGELFF. CDR3 bases: TGTGCCAGCTCACCACCGAAGGGACAGATGAACACCGGGGAGCTGTTTTTT.